The 25 T cell receptor beta chains below all came from one sample that was sequenced in a study of beta chain features in type 1 diabetes. Overall study results and limits: Moderate yet significant TCRB CDR3 shortening was seen in Type 1 diabetes patients in all four CD4+ subsets.

The isolated RNA, all of it, was reverse transcribed, so expressed TCRB transcripts were what got sequenced. TCRdb keeps only in-frame clones here, not all; method: immunoSEQ multiplex PCR. The repertoire has 150,000 to 170,000 clones, about a tenth of them found once; the top ten carry more than 0.45%. Which antigens these TCRs recognize remains unknown. Source material: central memory CD4+ T cells from blood. The source of these receptors is a man aged 30 to 45 with type 1 diabetes.

There are a few counts of this clone. The chain links TRBV28 to TRBJ1-1, with D perhaps TRBD1 (5 bases). CDR3 length: 15 residues. The V end was cut by 4 bases, the J end by 0 bases, with 12 bases between. CDR1 is MDHEN and CDR2 is SYDVKM in the germline V gene. The CDR3 sequence is CASSSQVSVNTEAFF. The DNA of the CDR3 is TGTGCCAGCAGTTCACAGGTTTCGGTGAACACTGAAGCTTTCTTT.

This clone showed up just a few times. This chain links TRBV11-1 with TRBJ2-1, with TRBD2 matching 9 bases. This CDR3 has 17 residues. After removal of 2 bases from V and 6 bases from J, the junction contained 11 bases not matched to a gene. Germline CDR1 reads SGHAT; CDR2 reads FQDESV (reference sequence). The CDR3 DNA follows: TGTGCCAGCAGCTTAAACTCTGCGGGAGGGCCCCTCAATGAGCAGTTCTTC. Its translation: CASSLNSAGGPLNEQFF.

This clone was counted a few times. The chain couples TRBV2 to TRBJ2-5, with D uncertain. V shed 1 base and J shed 3 bases, with 6 bases lying between them. The CDR3 contains 13 residues. Germline V gene lookup returns CDR1 SNHLY and CDR2 FYNNEI. The CDR3 nucleotides read TGTGCCAGCAGTGAAGGCAGTAAAGAGACCCAGTACTTC. Translating gives CASSEGSKETQYF.

The chain employs TRBV16 and TRBJ1-1; possible D gene TRBD1, 5 bases. The germline V gene has CDR1 KGHSY and CDR2 FQNENV. V was pared by 6 bases and J by 0 bases, with 8 bases between. This CDR3 contains 13 residues. The chain's CDR3 is CASRQAMNTEAFF. CDR3 nucleotide sequence: TGTGCCAGCAGACAGGCAATGAACACTGAAGCTTTCTTT.

V is TRBV9 and J is TRBJ1-3; the D gene is possibly TRBD1 (5 bases). Germline loops: CDR1 SGDLS, CDR2 YYNGEE. The CDR3 length is 17 residues. V lost 3 bases, J lost 2 bases, and 18 bases lay in between. The CDR3 here is CASSGGIMGGTGNTIYF. The CDR3, as DNA: TGTGCCAGCAGCGGAGGGATAATGGGGGGAACTGGAAACACCATATATTTT.

The sample holds a few counts of this clone. The CDR3 here is CASSPARGREQPQHF. CDR3 bases: TGTGCCAGCAGTCCAGCGAGGGGGCGAGAGCAGCCCCAGCATTTT. V is TRBV28 and J is TRBJ1-5; 7 bases are a match to TRBD1. The J segment lost 7 bases and the V segment lost 5 bases, leaving 11 bases of the junction unmatched. This CDR3 has 15 amino acids. Germline CDR1 reads MDHEN; CDR2 reads SYDVKM.

This clone was observed a handful of times. The V and J genes are TRBV6-5 and TRBJ2-7, with a tentative D call TRBD1 (6 bases). The CDR3 extends over 13 amino acids. Trimming stripped 6 bases from V and 2 bases from J, with 11 bases between. CDR1 and CDR2 (germline): MNHEY, SVGAGI. For the CDR3, the DNA is TGTGCCAGCAGCTTACAGGGTACCTACGAGCAGTACTTC. It translates to CASSLQGTYEQYF.

This clone has only a few counts. The J gene is TRBJ2-3, the V gene TRBV29-1; 13 nucleotides line up with TRBD2. Germline lookup yields CDR1 SQVTM and CDR2 ANQGSEA. The J segment lost 4 bases and the V segment lost 4 bases, leaving 5 bases of the junction unmatched. CDR3 length: 15 amino acids. The CDR3 DNA is TGCAGCGTTGGGACTAGCGGGAGTTTCGCAGATACGCAGTATTTT. Its translation: CSVGTSGSFADTQYF.

This clone has more than one count but fewer than ten. This chain uses TRBV7-2 with TRBJ2-7, with 10 bases matching TRBD2. Germline trimming cut 4 bases from V and 1 base from J; bases unmatched to any gene: 7. This CDR3 region has 16 residues. The germline V gene encodes CDR1 SGHTA and CDR2 FQGNSA. CDR3 sequence reads: CASSYLAGAGSYEQYF. The CDR3 DNA reads as TGTGCCAGCAGCTACCTAGCGGGAGCAGGATCCTACGAGCAGTACTTC.

This clone showed up just a few times. The rearrangement uses TRBV4-3 and TRBJ1-2; 7 nucleotides align to TRBD1. The V and J ends lost 3 bases and 1 base, in that order; junction bases with no gene match: 8. CDR1 and CDR2 (germline): LGHNA, YSLEER. There are 16 residues in the CDR3. CDR3 sequence reads: CASSQMDRLNNYGYTF. In DNA, the CDR3 is TGCGCCAGCAGCCAGATGGACAGGCTAAATAACTATGGCTACACCTTC.

This rearrangement joins TRBV7-2 to TRBJ2-3; 7 bases match TRBD2. CDR3 size: 18 residues. V shed 2 bases, J shed 7 bases, and the junction held 18 bases outside the gene matches. Per germline, CDR1 SGHTA and CDR2 FQGNSA. CDR3 nucleotide sequence: TGTGCCAGCAGCTTAAGTTCCGCGGCTAGCGGCACCCCCTATACGCAGTATTTT. Its protein product is CASSLSSAASGTPYTQYF. Combining the CDR3 with reference TRBV7-2 and TRBJ2-3 gives the whole variable domain GAGVSQSPSNKVTEKGKDVELRCDPISGHTALYWYRQSLGQGLEFLIYFQGNSAPDKSGLPSDRFSAERTGGSVSTLTIQRTQQEDSAVYLCASSLSSAASGTPYTQYFGPGTRLTVL.

This clone was observed a handful of times. CDR3 nucleotides: TGTGCCAGCGCCTCAGGGGCGATCGGAAATGGCTACACCTTC. Translating gives CASASGAIGNGYTF. The V call is TRBV6-5, the J call TRBJ1-2, with D possibly matching TRBD1 (6 bases). CDR3 length: 14 amino acids. Germline assignment: CDR1 MNHEY and CDR2 SVGAGI. Between the trimmed V and J ends, which lost 8 bases and 6 bases, there was a span of 19 bases.

In its sample, this clone was seen a few times. The chain couples TRBV9 to TRBJ2-6, with TRBD1 matching over 10 bases. This CDR3 has 15 amino acids. V shed 0 bases and J 12 bases; nucleotides not matched to a gene: 6. CDR1 and CDR2 from the germline V gene are SGDLS and YYNGEE. CDR3 sequence reads: CASSVAGTGVTVLTF. The CDR3 region has the DNA TGTGCCAGCAGCGTAGCCGGGACAGGGGTTACCGTCCTGACTTTC. Filled out from reference TRBV9 and TRBJ2-6, the complete variable domain reads DSGVTQTPKHLITATGQRVTLRCSPRSGDLSVYWYQQSLDQGLQFLIQYYNGEERAKGNILERFSAQQFPDLHSELNLSSLELGDSALYFCASSVAGTGVTVLTFGAGSRLTVL.

This clone was found a few times. The chain has TRBV28 and TRBJ1-1, with D unclear. This CDR3 is 12 amino acids long. The V gene's germline CDR1 is MDHEN and CDR2 SYDVKM. V was cut by 8 bases and J by 3 bases, with 10 bases left in between. The CDR3 here is CASVRRDTEAFF. The CDR3 DNA is TGTGCCAGCGTACGGCGGGACACTGAAGCTTTCTTT.

V is TRBV19 and J is TRBJ2-3, with a weak D call TRBD1 (5 bases). This CDR3 has 14 residues. V dropped 6 bases and J dropped 0 bases, with 10 bases sitting between them. Germline-derived CDR1 and CDR2 are LNHDA and SQIVND (reference sequence). CDR3 residues: CASRSDTSTDTQYF. The CDR3 coding sequence is TGTGCCAGTAGGTCGGACACCAGCACAGATACGCAGTATTTT.

The sample holds a few counts of this clone. CDR3 nucleotides: TGTGCCAGCAGTTACTCGTCGTACAGACACACTGAAGCTTTCTTT. It specifies CASSYSSYRHTEAFF. V is TRBV6-5 and J is TRBJ1-1, with D unresolved. Trimming shortened V by 0 bases and J by 3 bases, and 11 bases separated the two germline ends. The CDR3 covers 15 residues. Looked up from germline, CDR1 is MNHEY and CDR2 is SVGAGI.

This clone showed up just a few times. The genes are TRBV6-5 and TRBJ2-1; D may be TRBD2 (5 bases). Per germline, CDR1 MNHEY and CDR2 SVGAGI. The CDR3 spans 15 residues. V gave up 2 bases and J gave up 1 base, with 9 bases separating them. CDR3 nucleotides: TGTGCCAGCAGTTACAAAGCGGTATCCTACAATGAGCAGTTCTTC. Translating gives CASSYKAVSYNEQFF.

This clone was seen a handful of times. CDR3 nucleotide sequence: TGTGCCAGCAGCCAAGAGGGTACATCTCCCAGGGCTTTCTTT. Its protein product is CASSQEGTSPRAFF. V and J are TRBV5-4 and TRBJ1-1; D remains unclear. This CDR3 is 14 amino acids long. Trimming shortened V by 4 bases and J by 11 bases, and 21 bases separated the two germline ends. The V gene's germline CDR1 is SGHNT and CDR2 YYREEE (reference sequence).

This chain uses TRBV29-1 with TRBJ2-5; 8 nucleotides line up with TRBD1. Germline V gives CDR1 SQVTM, CDR2 ANQGSEA. The CDR3 has 13 amino acids. Trimming at V came to 1 base and at J to 11 bases, leaving 9 bases not matched to a gene. Written as DNA, the CDR3 is TGCAGCGTTGAAGTGGGACAGGCGATGGAGCAGTACTTC. It codes for CSVEVGQAMEQYF. Together with reference TRBV29-1 and TRBJ2-5, the CDR3 gives the full variable domain: SAVISQKPSRDICQRGTSLTIQCQVDSQVTMMFWYRQQPGQSLTLIATANQGSEATYESGFVIDKFPISRPNLTFSTLTVSNMSPEDSSIYLCSVEVGQAMEQYFGPGTRLLVL.

This sequence joins TRBV5-1 and TRBJ2-5; possibly TRBD1 for D (5 bases). The CDR3 consists of 13 residues. Germline CDR1 and CDR2: SGHRS and YFSETQ. Trimming left V 3 bases short and J 5 bases short, with 11 bases between. The CDR3 DNA sequence: TGCGCCAGCAGCTCGGACATGATTGAGACCCAGTACTTC. It encodes CASSSDMIETQYF.

V usage is TRBV4-3 and J usage is TRBJ2-5; 9 nucleotides line up with TRBD2. The germline V gene has CDR1 LGHNA and CDR2 YSLEER. V lost 1 base to trimming and J lost 2 bases; unmatched junction nucleotides: 8. CDR3 length equals 17 residues. The DNA for the CDR3 is TGCGCCAGCAGCCAAGGGGCGGCTAGCGGGACACAAGAGACCCAGTACTTC. Its protein is CASSQGAASGTQETQYF.

This clone was recorded a few times. This chain links TRBV7-9 with TRBJ2-7; 7 bases map to TRBD1. Germline V gene sequence: CDR1 SEHNR, CDR2 FQNEAQ (reference sequence). Losses at the gene ends were 0 bases for V and 2 bases for J; bases not matched to a gene: 1. The CDR3 covers 14 residues. In nucleotides, the CDR3 is TGTGCCAGCAGCTTAGCGGGGACAGCCTACGAGCAGTACTTC. Translated, it gives CASSLAGTAYEQYF.

J is TRBJ2-1 and V is TRBV5-1, with TRBD1 matching over 7 bases. The CDR3 covers 15 residues. Germline CDR1 reads SGHRS; CDR2 reads YFSETQ. J gave up 5 bases and V 0 bases, and 5 bases lay outside the gene matches. The CDR3 coding sequence is TGCGCCAGCAGCTTGGACCCGGGACAGAACAATGAGCAGTTCTTC. Encoded protein: CASSLDPGQNNEQFF.

This chain links TRBV4-1 with TRBJ2-3, with 8 bases identical to TRBD2. With V trimmed by 4 bases and J by 2 bases, 23 bases remained unmatched. The CDR3 has 21 amino acids. Germline V gene data show CDR1 as MGHRA and CDR2 as YSYEKL. CDR3 amino acids: CASSRPKVVQFSGSVTDTQYF. DNA of the CDR3: TGCGCCAGCAGCCGTCCTAAGGTAGTACAATTCAGCGGGAGCGTCACAGATACGCAGTATTTT.

The chain links TRBV9 to TRBJ2-7, with D possibly being TRBD1 (7 bases). Germline assignment: CDR1 SGDLS and CDR2 YYNGEE. Trimming removed 2 bases from V and 3 bases from J, with 12 bases in between. The CDR3 loop spans 14 amino acids. The CDR3 loop reads CASSVTGDSYEQYF. The CDR3 DNA is TGTGCCAGCAGCGTTACGGGGGACAGCTACGAGCAGTACTTC.